The present TCR beta chain was sequenced within a study of siplizumab effects on memory and regulatory T cells. Overall study findings and caveats: Siplizumab, the agent tested, significantly reduced alloreactive sequences traceable to unstimulated CD4+ memory cells. Mean Treg-derived proportions of mappable alloreactive CD4+ clones were around 75% for siplizumab and about 28% for controls. Assignment of a naive or memory phenotype failed for roughly 75-95% of the proliferating CD4+ or CD8+ clones.

Comment on this clone: What it recognizes is unknown.

Measured with immunoSEQ multiplex PCR; TCRdb has only the in-frame clones, and not every one. This sample has 95,000 to 100,000 clones, with approximately 91% found just once. The sample consisted of non-Treg CD4+ T cells sorted from blood. The sequence derives from a human donor in good health.

The CDR3 is CASSRTGGYTGELFF. The CDR3 coding sequence is TGCGCCAGCAGCCGGACAGGGGGCTATACCGGGGAGCTGTTTTTT. The gene calls are TRBV4-1 and TRBJ2-2; TRBD1 agrees at 11 bases. V lost 4 bases, J lost 5 bases, and 3 bases stayed unmatched. Germline V gene sequence: CDR1 MGHRA, CDR2 YSYEKL. The CDR3 consists of 15 residues.